This T cell receptor beta chain was sequenced for a study of cytomegalovirus exposure and HLA in healthy donors. Regarding the study as a whole: Common viral pathogens seemed, in a later analysis, to connect with several of the most significant clusters. Within a later analysis, the majority of CMV-associated TCR beta chains appeared HLA-restricted. Reports indicated that the classifier achieved high specificity and sensitivity in diagnosing cytomegalovirus status.

J gave up 6 bases and V 11 bases, and 12 bases lay outside the gene matches. CDR3 size: 14 residues. Germline V gene sequence: CDR1 SNHLY, CDR2 FYNNEI. Note on this clone: Its antigen is currently unknown.

Researchers ran the PCR with 60 Vbeta and 13 Jbeta primers. Produced via immunoSEQ multiplex PCR; TCRdb's table is partial and in-frame only. Its table lists some 70,000 clones. The TCR originated in a man in his forties in good health and CMV-seronegative. The rearrangement links TRBV2 to TRBJ1-2; 10 bases map to TRBD1. The sequenced sample was PBMCs. CDR3 sequence: CAGLRDRGADGYTF. CDR3 coding DNA: TGTGCCGGACTTCGGGACAGGGGAGCGGATGGCTACACCTTC.